This TCR beta chain was recorded in a study of blood T cell repertoires in COVID-19. Study-level information: Samples came from the United States, Italy and Spain, spanning acute and convalescent COVID-19.

The CDR3 loop spans 20 amino acids. Germline trimming cut 0 bases from V and 4 bases from J; bases unmatched to any gene: 12. Germline-derived CDR1 and CDR2 are KGHSH and LQKENI. The sample holds one count of this clone. How the authors handled the data: Amplification with reference gene primers provided the estimates of nucleated cell counts. The data were produced by immunoSEQ multiplex PCR, yet TCRdb's version contains in-frame clones alone and is incomplete. V, J and clone size were drawn from that table, and D and trimming were deduced from the DNA. There are 150,000 to 200,000 clones in the sample; 70% to 85% occur only once, and about 6.9% lies in the top ten.

This rearrangement joins TRBV18 to TRBJ2-5; 15 nucleotides match TRBD2. Source material: peripheral blood. The clonotype comes from a human donor with acute or convalescent COVID-19. The donor label of this sample is uncertain. CDR3 nucleotide sequence: TGTGCCAGCTCACCACCGGGCCGGACTAGCGGGAGGGCATTGAGAGAGACCCAGTACTTC. Protein sequence: CASSPPGRTSGRALRETQYF.